This TCR beta chain was sequenced in a study of blood T cell repertoires in COVID-19. Study-wide background: T cells, B-cell-depleted T cells, or PBMCs supplied cDNA or gDNA.

Sequencing used immunoSEQ multiplex PCR; TCRdb keeps in-frame clones, though not all of them. In the table there are under 350,000 clones, under 95% of which are singletons. Donors of Cohort 3 who recovered were those that had two negative PCRs, clearance, or symptom resolution. The CDR3 has 15 residues. The germline V gene has CDR1 SGHDN and CDR2 FVKESK. The J segment lost 6 bases and the V segment lost 3 bases, leaving 9 bases of the junction unmatched. The V and J genes are TRBV14 and TRBJ2-7, with TRBD1 matching 9 bases. The sample taken for sequencing was PBMCs or T cells enriched from blood (not recorded which). The source is a man aged 55 to 70 who had recovered from COVID-19. CDR3 sequence reads: CASSQWGQGFREQYF. The DNA for the CDR3 is TGTGCCAGCAGCCAGTGGGGACAGGGCTTCCGCGAGCAGTACTTC.